The sequence of this TCR beta chain was determined in a study of cytomegalovirus exposure and HLA in healthy donors. Study-level information: As an earlier analysis found, around 190 million T cells yielded 95 million to 130 million unique TCR beta sequences.

This clone was counted a single time. The CDR3 runs 15 residues. Germline lookup yields CDR1 PRHDT and CDR2 FYEKMQ (reference sequence). The V and J ends lost 3 bases and 5 bases respectively, with 13 bases between them. Primers: 60 Vbeta forward and 13 Jbeta reverse. Authors' methods: In a later analysis, of 80 million to 90 million unique beta chains, roughly 9.9 million appeared in at least two donors. Here immunoSEQ multiplex PCR was the method, and the copy in TCRdb shows in-frame clones only, minus some. That table supplies the V and J calls and clone size; D and trimming were determined from the DNA. This table holds tens of thousands of clones, about 80% found once.

The source of this sequence is a woman aged 50 to 60 in good health and CMV-seropositive. The sequenced material came from PBMCs. This sequence joins TRBV13 and TRBJ1-4; a weak D match, TRBD1 (6 bases). The DNA for the CDR3 is TGTGCCAGCAGCTTGAGGGCAGGGGAGAATGAAAAACTGTTTTTT. Protein sequence: CASSLRAGENEKLFF.